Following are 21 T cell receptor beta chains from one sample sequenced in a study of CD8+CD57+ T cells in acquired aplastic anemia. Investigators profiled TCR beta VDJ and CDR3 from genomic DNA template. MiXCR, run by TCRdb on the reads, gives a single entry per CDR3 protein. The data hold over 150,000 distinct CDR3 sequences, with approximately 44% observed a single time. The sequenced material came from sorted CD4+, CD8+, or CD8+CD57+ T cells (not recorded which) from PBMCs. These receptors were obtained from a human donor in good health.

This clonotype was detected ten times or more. This CDR3 is CASSLVGFREQYF. The DNA for the CDR3 is TGTGCCAGCAGCTTAGTAGGGTTTCGGGAGCAGTACTTC. The rearrangement uses TRBV7-2 and TRBJ2-7; D gene uncertain. The germline V gene has CDR1 SGHTA and CDR2 FQGNSA. V lost 1 base and J lost 7, with 11 bases in between. The CDR3 runs 13 residues. Full variable domain (outside the CDR3, taken from reference TRBV7-2 and TRBJ2-7): GAGVSQSPSNKVTEKGKDVELRCDPISGHTALYWYRQSLGQGLEFLIYFQGNSAPDKSGLPSDRFSAERTGGSVSTLTIQRTQQEDSAVYLCASSLVGFREQYFGPGTRLTVT.

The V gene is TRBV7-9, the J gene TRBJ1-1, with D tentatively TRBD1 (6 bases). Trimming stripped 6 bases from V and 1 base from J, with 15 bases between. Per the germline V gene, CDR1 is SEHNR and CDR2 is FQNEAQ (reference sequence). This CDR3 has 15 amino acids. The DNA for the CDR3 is TGTGCCAGCAGGGACCGGGACATGACGAACACTGAAGCTTTCTTT. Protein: CASRDRDMTNTEAFF.

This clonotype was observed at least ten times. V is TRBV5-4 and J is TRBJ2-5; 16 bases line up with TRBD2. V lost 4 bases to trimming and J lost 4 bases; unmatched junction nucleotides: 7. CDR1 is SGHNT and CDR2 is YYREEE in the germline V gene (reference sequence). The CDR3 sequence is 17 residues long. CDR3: CASSRPGLAGGGETQYF. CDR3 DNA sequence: TGTGCCAGCAGCCGCCCGGGACTAGCGGGGGGGGGAGAGACCCAGTACTTC.

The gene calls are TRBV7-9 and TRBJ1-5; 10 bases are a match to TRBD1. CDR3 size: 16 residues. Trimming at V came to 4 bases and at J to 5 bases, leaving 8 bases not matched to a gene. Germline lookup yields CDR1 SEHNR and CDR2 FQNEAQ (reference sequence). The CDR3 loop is CASSSSRGTGDQPQHF. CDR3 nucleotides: TGTGCCAGCAGCTCCTCACGTGGGACAGGGGATCAGCCCCAGCATTTT.

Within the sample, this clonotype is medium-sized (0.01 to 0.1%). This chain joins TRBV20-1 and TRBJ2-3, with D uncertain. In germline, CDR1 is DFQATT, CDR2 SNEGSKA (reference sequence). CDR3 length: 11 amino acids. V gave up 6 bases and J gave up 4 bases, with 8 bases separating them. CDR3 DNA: TGCAGTGCGCCTCTAGCAGATACGCAGTATTTT. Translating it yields CSAPLADTQYF.

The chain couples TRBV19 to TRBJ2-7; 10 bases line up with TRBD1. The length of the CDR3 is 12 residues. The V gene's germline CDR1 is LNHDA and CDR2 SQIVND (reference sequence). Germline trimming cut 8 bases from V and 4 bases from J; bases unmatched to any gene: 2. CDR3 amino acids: CASGDRGYEQYF. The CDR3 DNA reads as TGTGCCAGTGGGGACAGGGGTTACGAGCAGTACTTC.

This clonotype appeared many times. The CDR3 bases are TGTGCCAGCTCATCCGGACAGGGACAAGGCTACACCTTC. This codes for CASSSGQGQGYTF. This chain uses TRBV18 with TRBJ1-2, with 8 bases matching TRBD1. The germline gives CDR1 KGHSH, CDR2 LQKENI. V trimming: 5 bases; J trimming: 8 bases; junction bases outside the gene matches: 7. This CDR3 has 13 residues.

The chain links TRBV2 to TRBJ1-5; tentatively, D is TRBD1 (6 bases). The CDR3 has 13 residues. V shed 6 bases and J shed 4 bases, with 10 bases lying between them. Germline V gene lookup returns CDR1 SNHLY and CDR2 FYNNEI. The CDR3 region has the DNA TGTGCCAGCAGGCGGGACACTAATCAGCCCCAGCATTTT. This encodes CASRRDTNQPQHF.

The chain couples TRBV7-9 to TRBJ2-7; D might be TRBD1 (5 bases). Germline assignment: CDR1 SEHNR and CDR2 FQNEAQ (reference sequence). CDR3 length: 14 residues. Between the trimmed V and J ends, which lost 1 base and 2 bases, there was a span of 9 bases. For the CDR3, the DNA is TGTGCCAGCAGCTTAGAAGGGGCACCCTACGAGCAGTACTTC. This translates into CASSLEGAPYEQYF.

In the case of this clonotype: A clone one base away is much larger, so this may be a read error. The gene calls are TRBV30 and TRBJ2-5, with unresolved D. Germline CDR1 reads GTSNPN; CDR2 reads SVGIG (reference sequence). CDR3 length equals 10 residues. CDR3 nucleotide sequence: TGTGCCTGGAGAGACGAGATCCAGTACTTC. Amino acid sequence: CAWRDEIQYF. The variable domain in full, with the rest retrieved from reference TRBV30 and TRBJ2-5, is SQTIHQWPATLVQPVGSPLSLECTVEGTSNPNLYWYRQAAGRGLQLLFYSVGIGQISSEVPQNLSASRPQDRQFILSSKKLLLSDSGFYLCAWRDEIQYFGPGTRLLVL.

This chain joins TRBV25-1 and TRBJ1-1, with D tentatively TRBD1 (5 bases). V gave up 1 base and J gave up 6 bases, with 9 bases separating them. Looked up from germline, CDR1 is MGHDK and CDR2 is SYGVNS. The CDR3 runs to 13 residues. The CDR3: CASSEWAGAEAFF. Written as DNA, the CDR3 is TGTGCCAGCAGTGAATGGGCGGGGGCTGAAGCTTTCTTT.

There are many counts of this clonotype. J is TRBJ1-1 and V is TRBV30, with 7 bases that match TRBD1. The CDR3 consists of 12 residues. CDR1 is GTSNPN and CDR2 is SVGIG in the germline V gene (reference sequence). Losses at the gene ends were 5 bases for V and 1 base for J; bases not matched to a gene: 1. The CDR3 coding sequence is TGTGCCTGGGGGGACAGGAACACTGAAGCTTTCTTT. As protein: CAWGDRNTEAFF.

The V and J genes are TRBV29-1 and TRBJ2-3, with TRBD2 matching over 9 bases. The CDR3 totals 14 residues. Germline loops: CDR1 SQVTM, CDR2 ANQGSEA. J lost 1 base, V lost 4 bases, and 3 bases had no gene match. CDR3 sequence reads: CSVVAGVGTDTQYF. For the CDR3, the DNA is TGCAGCGTTGTAGCGGGAGTAGGCACAGATACGCAGTATTTT.

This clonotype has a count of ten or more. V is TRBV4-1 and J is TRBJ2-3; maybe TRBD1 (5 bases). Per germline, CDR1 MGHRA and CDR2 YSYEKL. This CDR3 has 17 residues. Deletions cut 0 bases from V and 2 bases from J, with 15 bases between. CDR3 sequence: CASSQDWNRPNTDTQYF. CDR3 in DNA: TGCGCCAGCAGCCAAGATTGGAACAGGCCAAACACAGATACGCAGTATTTT.

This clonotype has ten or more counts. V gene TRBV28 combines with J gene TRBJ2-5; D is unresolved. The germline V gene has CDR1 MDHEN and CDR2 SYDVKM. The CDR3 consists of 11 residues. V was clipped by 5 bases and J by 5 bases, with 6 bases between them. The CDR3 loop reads CASSGAETQYF. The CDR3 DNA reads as TGTGCCAGCAGTGGTGCCGAGACCCAGTACTTC.

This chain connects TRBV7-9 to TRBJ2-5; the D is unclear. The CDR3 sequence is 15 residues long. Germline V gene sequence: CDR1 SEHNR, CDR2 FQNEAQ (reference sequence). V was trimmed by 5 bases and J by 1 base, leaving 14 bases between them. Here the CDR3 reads CASSPPVTAQETQYF. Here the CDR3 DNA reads TGTGCCAGCAGCCCACCGGTCACGGCCCAAGAGACCCAGTACTTC.

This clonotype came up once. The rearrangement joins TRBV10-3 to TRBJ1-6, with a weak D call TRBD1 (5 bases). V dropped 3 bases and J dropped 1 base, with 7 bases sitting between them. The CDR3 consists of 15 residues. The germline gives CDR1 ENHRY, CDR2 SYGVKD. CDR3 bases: TGTGCCATCAGTGATGAGGGGTCCTATAATTCACCCCTCCACTTT. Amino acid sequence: CAISDEGSYNSPLHF.

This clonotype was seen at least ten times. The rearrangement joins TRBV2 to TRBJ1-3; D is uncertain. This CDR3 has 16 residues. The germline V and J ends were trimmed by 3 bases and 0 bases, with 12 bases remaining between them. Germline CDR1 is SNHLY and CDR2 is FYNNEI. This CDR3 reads CASSDGSSYSGNTIYF. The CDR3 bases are TGTGCCAGCAGTGACGGATCGAGTTACTCTGGAAACACCATATATTTT.

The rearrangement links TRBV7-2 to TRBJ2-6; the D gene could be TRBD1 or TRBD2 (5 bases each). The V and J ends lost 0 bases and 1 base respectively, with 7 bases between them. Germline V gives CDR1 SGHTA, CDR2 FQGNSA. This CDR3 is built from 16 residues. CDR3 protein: CASSLAWGSGANVLTF. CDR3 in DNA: TGTGCCAGCAGCTTAGCGTGGGGGTCTGGGGCCAACGTCCTGACTTTC.

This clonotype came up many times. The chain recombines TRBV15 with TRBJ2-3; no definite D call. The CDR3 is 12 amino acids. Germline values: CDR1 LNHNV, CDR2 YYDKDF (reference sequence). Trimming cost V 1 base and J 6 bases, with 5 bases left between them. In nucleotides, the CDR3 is TGTGCCACCAGCAGAGTGGGGGATACGCAGTATTTT. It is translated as CATSRVGDTQYF.

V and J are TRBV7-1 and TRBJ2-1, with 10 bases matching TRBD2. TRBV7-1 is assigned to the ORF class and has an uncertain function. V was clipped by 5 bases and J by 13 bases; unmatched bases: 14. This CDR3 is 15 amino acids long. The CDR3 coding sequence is TGTGCCAGCAGCCAACACGCCCCAAGCGGGAGGGCCCAGTTCTTC. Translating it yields CASSQHAPSGRAQFF.